A selection of T cell receptor beta chains follows, all from one sample in a study of cytomegalovirus exposure and HLA in healthy donors. Using immunoSEQ multiplex PCR, the repertoire was profiled, and TCRdb retains in-frame clones only, with some absent. The sample carries about 120,000 clones, about four fifths recorded once. The source material was PBMCs. These receptor sequences come from a man between 18 and 35 years old in good health and CMV-seronegative. Both conserved end residues are part of each CDR3. The D gene is left open where the match is weak. Clone size, where shown, is once, few, many, or a class for clones that have expanded.

NA,TRBV29-1,TRBJ1-4,few,TGCAGCGTTACGGAGGGATTGGAAAAACTGTTTTTT,CSVTEGLEKLFF
TRBD1,TRBV6-5,TRBJ2-5,NA,TGTGCCAGCAGTTACCACATCGGGACAGTTCGAGAGACCCAGTACTTC,CASSYHIGTVRETQYF
TRBD1,TRBV10-3,TRBJ1-6,NA,TGTGCCACGCGGACAGGGGGCTTTTCACCCCTCCACTTT,CATRTGGFSPLHF
NA,TRBV18,TRBJ1-6,NA,TGTGCCAGCTCACCTGCCGGACAGCCACCCCTCCACTTT,CASSPAGQPPLHF
NA,TRBV18,TRBJ1-2,NA,TGTGCCAGCTCACCGGGGGCATCGGGAACTGCTTATGGCTACACCTTC,CASSPGASGTAYGYTF
NA,TRBV5-1,TRBJ2-4,NA,TGCGCCAGCACCTTTTCGAGGGGGGCCAAAAACATTCAGTACTTC,CASTFSRGAKNIQYF
NA,TRBV18,TRBJ2-1,NA,TGTGCCAGCTCACCCAGGCAGGGTGTTGATCGTGAGCAGTTCTTC,CASSPRQGVDREQFF
TRBD1,TRBV28,TRBJ2-7,NA,TGTGCCAGCAGTCTACAGGGGACCTACGAGCAGTACTTC,CASSLQGTYEQYF
TRBD1,TRBV19,TRBJ1-2,NA,TGTGCCAGTAGGGACAGGGGGCGGGTCTATGGCTACACCTTC,CASRDRGRVYGYTF
NA,TRBV6-1,TRBJ1-2,NA,TGTGCCAGCAGTGCTAGCAGCTTAAACCGCTACACCTTC,CASSASSLNRYTF
TRBD1,TRBV13,TRBJ2-1,once,TGTGCCAGCAGCGGAAGACAGGGGGCCCTAATGAAGTTCTTC,CASSGRQGALMKFF
NA,TRBV4-3,TRBJ2-2,few,TGCGCCAGCAGCCAATCCCCGGGAAACACCGGGGAGCTGTTTTTT,CASSQSPGNTGELFF
NA,TRBV5-5,TRBJ2-1,NA,TGTGCCAGCAGCTTGGACAGGGAAGCTGGGTACAATGAGCAGTTCTTC,CASSLDREAGYNEQFF
TRBD2,TRBV4-2,TRBJ2-1,NA,TGTGCCAGCAGCCAAGATCGGGTCGAGCGGGAGAGTTGGGGCTACAATGAGCAGTTCTTC,CASSQDRVERESWGYNEQFF
NA,TRBV5-6,TRBJ2-1,NA,TGTGCCAGCAGCTCAACTAGTCACGGGGCCTACAATGAGCAGTTCTTC,CASSSTSHGAYNEQFF
TRBD2,TRBV7-6,TRBJ2-7,once,TGTGCCAGCAGCCCCGGACTAGTCCACGAGCAGTACTTC,CASSPGLVHEQYF
TRBD2,TRBV9,TRBJ2-2,NA,TGTGCCAGCAGCGCCTCTGGGACTAGCGGGAGGACCGGGGAGCTGTTTTTT,CASSASGTSGRTGELFF
NA,TRBV28,TRBJ2-7,NA,TGTGCCAGCAGTCCCGGGATTGCCCACGAGCAGTACTTC,CASSPGIAHEQYF
NA,TRBV27,TRBJ1-1,few,TGTGCCAGCAGCCCCAGGGTCATGAACACTGAAGCTTTCTTT,CASSPRVMNTEAFF
TRBD2,TRBV11-3,TRBJ2-5,NA,TGTGCCAGCAGCCCGGGACTAGCGGAAGGAGAGACCCAGTACTTC,CASSPGLAEGETQYF
TRBD1,TRBV9,TRBJ1-2,NA,TGTGCCAGCAGCGTCGGGACAGGGGAAGACTATGGCTACACCTTC,CASSVGTGEDYGYTF
TRBD1,TRBV2,TRBJ1-2,NA,TGTGCCAGCAGTGGGCAGGGGGCCGGAGGCTACACCTTC,CASSGQGAGGYTF
NA,TRBV18,TRBJ2-2,NA,TGTGCCAGCTCACAACTTCACATTAAAACGGGGACCGGGGAGCTGTTTTTT,CASSQLHIKTGTGELFF
NA,TRBV19,TRBJ1-1,NA,TGTGCCAGTAGTATGGTGACAGGGAACACTGAAGCTTTCTTT,CASSMVTGNTEAFF
NA,TRBV7-6,TRBJ2-1,NA,TGTGCCAGCAGTTCCATATCGAGCTCCTACAATGAGCAGTTCTTC,CASSSISSSYNEQFF
TRBD1,TRBV7-9,TRBJ2-3,few,TGTGCCAGCCGCGGACAGGGGAGCACAGATACGCAGTATTTT,CASRGQGSTDTQYF
TRBD2,TRBV29-1,TRBJ2-1,NA,TGCAGCGTTAGGACTAGCGGTCGCGATGAGCAGTTCTTC,CSVRTSGRDEQFF
NA,TRBV28,TRBJ1-1,NA,TGTGCCAGCAGTTTATTCACCCCAGGAGAAGCTTTCTTT,CASSLFTPGEAFF
NA,TRBV30,TRBJ1-1,few,TGTGCCTGGAGTGTAGGAGGGGACGCTTTCTTT,CAWSVGGDAFF
TRBD1,TRBV14,TRBJ1-6,NA,TGTGCCAGCAGCCAAGATCGCGGGACAGCTAATTCACCCCTCCACTTT,CASSQDRGTANSPLHF
TRBD1,TRBV5-1,TRBJ2-7,NA,TGCGCCAGCAGCCCCCAAGGACAGGGGGACTACGAGCAGTACTTC,CASSPQGQGDYEQYF
NA,TRBV27,TRBJ1-3,NA,TGTGCCAGCAGTCCCCTTGCTGGGCGTACCTCTGGAAACACCATATATTTT,CASSPLAGRTSGNTIYF
NA,TRBV30,TRBJ1-5,few,TGTGCCTGGAGTGTACTAAGTGGGGAGAGCAATCAGCCCCAGCATTTT,CAWSVLSGESNQPQHF
TRBD1,TRBV5-6,TRBJ2-5,NA,TGTGCCAGCAGCGACCCAGGGACAGCTGACCAAGAGACCCAGTACTTC,CASSDPGTADQETQYF
TRBD2,TRBV18,TRBJ2-7,NA,TGTGCCAGCTCACAGACTAGCGGGAGAAACTACGAGCAGTACTTC,CASSQTSGRNYEQYF
NA,TRBV30,TRBJ2-5,once,TGTGCCTGGAGTGTTGAGATGGAGACCCAGTACTTC,CAWSVEMETQYF
TRBD1,TRBV6-5,TRBJ2-2,NA,TGTGCCAGCAGTCCCGGACAGGGAGTCGCCGGGGAGCTGTTTTTT,CASSPGQGVAGELFF
NA,TRBV13,TRBJ1-2,NA,TGTGCCAGCAGCTTTGGGGAGTTATACGGCTACACCTTC,CASSFGELYGYTF
NA,TRBV28,TRBJ1-5,NA,TGTGCCAGCACCTGGGGGGGGAGGCGCAATCAGCCCCAGCATTTT,CASTWGGRRNQPQHF
NA,TRBV14,TRBJ2-1,NA,TGTGCCAGCAGTCGACTGAGCAATGAGCAGTTCTTC,CASSRLSNEQFF
NA,TRBV19,TRBJ1-3,few,TGTGCCAGTAGTGTGTCAGGCACGGGAAACACCATATATTTT,CASSVSGTGNTIYF
NA,TRBV11-3,TRBJ2-5,NA,TGTGCCAGCAGCTTAGGCAGGAACCCGGAGACCCAGTACTTC,CASSLGRNPETQYF
NA,TRBV15,TRBJ1-4,NA,TGTGCCACCTCAAGGGGAATGGAAGAAAAACTGTTTTTT,CATSRGMEEKLFF
TRBD2,TRBV5-1,TRBJ2-1,NA,TGCGCCAGCAGCCCCGGGGTAGCGGGAGATGAGCAGTTCTTC,CASSPGVAGDEQFF
TRBD1,TRBV6-5,TRBJ2-2,NA,TGTGCCAGCAGCAGGACAGGTCCCGGGGAGCTGTTTTTT,CASSRTGPGELFF
NA,TRBV7-2,TRBJ2-1,NA,TGTGCCAGCAGCCCTCCTTGGGGCGGAATAACCTACAATGAGCAGTTCTTC,CASSPPWGGITYNEQFF
TRBD2,TRBV11-2,TRBJ2-5,NA,TGTGCCAGCAGCTTAGACCGACCTAGCGGGCAAGAGACCCAGTACTTC,CASSLDRPSGQETQYF
TRBD1,TRBV5-8,TRBJ2-7,NA,TGTGCCAGCAGCTTGGACGTAGCTTCCGGGACAGGGCCCTACGAGCAGTACTTC,CASSLDVASGTGPYEQYF
NA,TRBV7-9,TRBJ2-3,NA,TGTGCCAGCGGCCTGGCGGTGGATACGCAGTATTTT,CASGLAVDTQYF
NA,TRBV4-1,TRBJ2-5,NA,TGCGCCAGCAGCCAACACGAGAGGGCCGAGACCCAGTACTTC,CASSQHERAETQYF
NA,TRBV29-1,TRBJ2-7,NA,TGCAGCGTTGTGGGAGACTACGAGCAGTACTTC,CSVVGDYEQYF
TRBD1,TRBV19,TRBJ2-3,NA,TGTGCCACCTCCCTACAGGGGAGAGCGCAGTATTTT,CATSLQGRAQYF
TRBD1,TRBV7-3,TRBJ2-7,NA,TGTGCCAGCAGCCCCTGGGCAGGGGGCTCCTACGAGCAGTACTTC,CASSPWAGGSYEQYF
NA,TRBV2,TRBJ1-6,NA,TGTGCCAGCAGTGAACGGAGCTCCTATAATTCACCCCTCCACTTT,CASSERSSYNSPLHF
TRBD1,TRBV15,TRBJ1-4,few,TGTGCCATCCGGGACAGGGGTGAAAAACTGTTTTTT,CAIRDRGEKLFF
TRBD1,TRBV29-1,TRBJ1-2,NA,TGCAGCGTGACCCCCGGGACAGTCAATGAACGTGGCTACACCTTC,CSVTPGTVNERGYTF
NA,TRBV30,TRBJ2-1,NA,TGTGCCTGGAGTGTGCCTGGGGCGGCCAGTGGCTATGAGCAGTTCTTC,CAWSVPGAASGYEQFF
NA,TRBV7-2,TRBJ2-5,NA,TGTGCCAGCAGCTTCCAGCGGGCGGGGGAGACCCAGTACTTC,CASSFQRAGETQYF
TRBD1,TRBV12-5,TRBJ1-1,NA,TGTGCTAGTGGTAGAGGGACAGTTTACATGAACACTGAAGCTTTCTTT,CASGRGTVYMNTEAFF
TRBD2,TRBV6-1,TRBJ2-7,NA,TGTGCCAGCAGGGAACTAGCGGGCACCTACGAGCAGTACTTC,CASRELAGTYEQYF